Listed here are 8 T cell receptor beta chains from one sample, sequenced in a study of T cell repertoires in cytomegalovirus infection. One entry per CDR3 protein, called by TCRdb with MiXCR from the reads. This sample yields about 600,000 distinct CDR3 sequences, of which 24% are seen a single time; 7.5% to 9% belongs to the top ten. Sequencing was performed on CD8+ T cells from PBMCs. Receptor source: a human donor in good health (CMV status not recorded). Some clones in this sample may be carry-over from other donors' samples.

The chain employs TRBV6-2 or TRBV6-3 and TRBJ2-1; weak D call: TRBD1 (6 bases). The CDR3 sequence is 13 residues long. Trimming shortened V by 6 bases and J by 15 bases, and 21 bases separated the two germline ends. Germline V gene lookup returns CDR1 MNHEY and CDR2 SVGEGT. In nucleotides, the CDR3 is TGTGCCAGCAGGCCAACCCTGGACAGATGGGGGTTCTTC. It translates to CASRPTLDRWGFF.

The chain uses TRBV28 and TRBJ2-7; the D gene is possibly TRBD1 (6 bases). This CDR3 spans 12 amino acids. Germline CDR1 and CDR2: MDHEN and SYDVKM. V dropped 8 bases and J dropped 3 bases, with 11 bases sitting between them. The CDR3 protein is CASSGDDYEQYV. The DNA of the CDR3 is TGTGCCAGCTCAGGGGATGACTACGAGCAGTACGTC.

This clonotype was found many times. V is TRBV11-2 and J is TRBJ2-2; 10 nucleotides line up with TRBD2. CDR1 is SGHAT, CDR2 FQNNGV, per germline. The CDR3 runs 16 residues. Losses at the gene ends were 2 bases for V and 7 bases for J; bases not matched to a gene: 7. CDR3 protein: CASSLFPSGGSGELFF. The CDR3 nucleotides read TGTGCCAGCAGCTTATTCCCTAGCGGGGGCAGCGGGGAGCTGTTTTTT.

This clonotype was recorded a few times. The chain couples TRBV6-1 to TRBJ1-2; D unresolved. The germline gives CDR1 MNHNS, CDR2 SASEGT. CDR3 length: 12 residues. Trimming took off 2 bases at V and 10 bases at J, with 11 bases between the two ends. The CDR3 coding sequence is TGTGCCAGCAGTGAACGCCCGGGCGCCTACACCTTC. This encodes CASSERPGAYTF.

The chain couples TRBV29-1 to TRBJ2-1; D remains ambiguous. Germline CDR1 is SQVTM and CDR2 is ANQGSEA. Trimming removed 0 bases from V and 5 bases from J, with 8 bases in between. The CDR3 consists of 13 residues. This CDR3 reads CSVEDMADNEQFF. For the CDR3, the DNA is TGCAGCGTTGAAGATATGGCAGACAATGAGCAGTTCTTC.

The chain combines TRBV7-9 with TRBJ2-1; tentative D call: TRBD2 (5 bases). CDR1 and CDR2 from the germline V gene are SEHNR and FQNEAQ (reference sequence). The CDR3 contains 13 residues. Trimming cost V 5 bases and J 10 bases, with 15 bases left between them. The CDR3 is CASSPEGWQEQFF. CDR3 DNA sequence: TGTGCCAGCAGCCCCGAGGGATGGCAAGAGCAGTTCTTC.

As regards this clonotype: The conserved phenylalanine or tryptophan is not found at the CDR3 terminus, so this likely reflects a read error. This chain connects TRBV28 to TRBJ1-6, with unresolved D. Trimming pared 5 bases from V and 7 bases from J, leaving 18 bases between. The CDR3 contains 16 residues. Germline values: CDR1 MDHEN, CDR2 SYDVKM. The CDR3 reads CASSVPLLRPNSPLHC. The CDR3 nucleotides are TGTGCCAGCAGTGTCCCGCTCTTGAGGCCGAATTCACCCCTCCACTGT.

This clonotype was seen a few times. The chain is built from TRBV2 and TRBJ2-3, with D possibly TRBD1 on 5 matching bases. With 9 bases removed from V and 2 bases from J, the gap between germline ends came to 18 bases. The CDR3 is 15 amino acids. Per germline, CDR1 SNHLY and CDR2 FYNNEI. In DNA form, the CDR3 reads TGTGCCAGTTACCCTCAGGGTGCGAACACAGATACGCAGTATTTT. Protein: CASYPQGANTDTQYF. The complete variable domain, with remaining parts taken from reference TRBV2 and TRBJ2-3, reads EPEVTQTPSHQVTQMGQEVILRCVPISNHLYFYWYRQILGQKVEFLVSFYNNEISEKSEIFDDQFSVERPDGSNFTLKIRSTKLEDSAMYFCASYPQGANTDTQYFGPGTRLTVL.